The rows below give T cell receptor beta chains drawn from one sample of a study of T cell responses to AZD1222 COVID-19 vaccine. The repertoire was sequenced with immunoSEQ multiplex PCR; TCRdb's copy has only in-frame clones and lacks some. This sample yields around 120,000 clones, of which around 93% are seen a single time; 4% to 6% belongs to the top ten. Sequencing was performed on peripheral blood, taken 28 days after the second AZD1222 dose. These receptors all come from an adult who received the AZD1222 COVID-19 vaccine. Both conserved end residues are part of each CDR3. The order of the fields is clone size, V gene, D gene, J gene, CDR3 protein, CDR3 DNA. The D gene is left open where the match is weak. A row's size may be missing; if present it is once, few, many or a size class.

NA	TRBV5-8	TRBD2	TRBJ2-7	CASSYRTSTFYEQYF	TGTGCCAGCAGCTATCGGACTAGCACTTTCTACGAGCAGTACTTC
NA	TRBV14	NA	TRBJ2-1	CASSQVKGNEQFF	TGTGCCAGCAGCCAAGTTAAGGGCAATGAGCAGTTCTTC
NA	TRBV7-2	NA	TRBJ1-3	CASSQGHSGNTIYF	TGTGCCAGCAGCCAGGGCCACTCTGGAAACACCATATATTTT
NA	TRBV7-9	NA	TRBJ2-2	CASSQDTGELFF	TGTGCCAGCAGCCAGGACACCGGGGAGCTGTTTTTT
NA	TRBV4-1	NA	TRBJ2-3	CASSQGYGDTQYF	TGCGCCAGCAGCCAAGGGTACGGGGATACGCAGTATTTT
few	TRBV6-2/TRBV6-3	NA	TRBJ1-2	CASSDSRDGYTF	TGTGCCAGCAGTGATTCCAGGGATGGCTACACCTTC
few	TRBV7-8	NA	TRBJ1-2	CASSRDRSGYTF	TGTGCCAGCAGCCGGGACCGATCTGGCTACACCTTC
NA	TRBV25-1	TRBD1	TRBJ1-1	CASTPTGTGKAEAFF	TGTGCCAGCACCCCGACCGGGACAGGTAAGGCTGAAGCTTTCTTT
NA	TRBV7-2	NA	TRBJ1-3	CASSLPTRDTIYF	TGTGCCAGCAGCTTGCCCACCCGGGACACCATATATTTT
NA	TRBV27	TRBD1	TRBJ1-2	CASSQGPTGGDGYTF	TGTGCCAGCAGTCAAGGCCCTACAGGGGGCGATGGCTACACCTTC
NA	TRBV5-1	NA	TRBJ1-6	CASSLSGRTEYNSPLHF	TGCGCCAGCAGCTTGTCCGGACGGACAGAGTATAATTCACCCCTCCACTTT
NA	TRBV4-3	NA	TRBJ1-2	CASSQSTPAGYGYTF	TGCGCCAGCAGCCAATCGACACCCGCGGGCTATGGCTACACCTTC
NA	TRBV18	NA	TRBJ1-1	CASSPRTGEAFF	TGTGCCAGCTCACCACGCACAGGGGAAGCTTTCTTT
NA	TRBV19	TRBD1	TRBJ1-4	CATQQGPNEKLFF	TGTGCCACCCAACAGGGGCCTAATGAAAAACTGTTTTTT
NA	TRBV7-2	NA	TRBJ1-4	CASSLDSGRAEKLFF	TGTGCCAGCAGCTTAGATTCAGGAAGGGCGGAAAAACTGTTTTTT
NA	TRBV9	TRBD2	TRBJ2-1	CASSLSGRAGDEQFF	TGTGCCAGCAGCCTTAGCGGGAGGGCCGGGGATGAGCAGTTCTTC
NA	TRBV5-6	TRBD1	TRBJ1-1	CASSFRGGTEAFF	TGTGCCAGCAGCTTCAGGGGGGGCACTGAAGCTTTCTTT
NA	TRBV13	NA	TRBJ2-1	CASSSADGSDHLDEQFF	TGTGCCAGCAGCTCCGCGGATGGGTCAGACCATCTGGATGAGCAGTTCTTC
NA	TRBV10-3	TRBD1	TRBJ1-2	CAISESNRGQDGYTF	TGTGCCATCAGTGAGTCGAACAGGGGGCAGGATGGCTACACCTTC
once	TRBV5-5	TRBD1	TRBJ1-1	CASSPRGLFTEAFF	TGTGCCAGCAGCCCCAGGGGGCTTTTCACTGAAGCTTTCTTT
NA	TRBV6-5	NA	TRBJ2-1	CASSYMRQTSYNEQFF	TGTGCCAGCAGTTACATGCGACAGACATCCTACAATGAGCAGTTCTTC
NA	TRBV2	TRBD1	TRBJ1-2	CASSESPDRGLNGYTF	TGTGCCAGCAGTGAATCCCCAGACAGGGGTCTCAATGGCTACACCTTC
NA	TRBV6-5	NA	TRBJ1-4	CASSLTGATNEKLFF	TGTGCCAGCAGTTTGACAGGCGCAACTAATGAAAAACTGTTTTTT
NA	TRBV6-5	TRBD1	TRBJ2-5	CASSPGTGGETQYF	TGTGCCAGCAGTCCGGGGACAGGGGGCGAGACCCAGTACTTC
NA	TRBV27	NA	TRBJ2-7	CASSFGRGPYEQYF	TGTGCCAGCAGTTTCGGCAGGGGACCCTACGAGCAGTACTTC
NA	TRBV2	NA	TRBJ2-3	CASSEAPTGDTQYF	TGTGCCAGCAGTGAAGCTCCTACCGGGGATACGCAGTATTTT
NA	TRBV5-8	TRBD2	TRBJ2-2	CASSLGLAGNTGELFF	TGTGCCAGCAGCTTGGGCCTAGCGGGGAACACCGGGGAGCTGTTTTTT
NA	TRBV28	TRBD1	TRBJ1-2	CASSLEDRGYGYTF	TGTGCCAGCAGCCTAGAGGACAGGGGTTATGGCTACACCTTC
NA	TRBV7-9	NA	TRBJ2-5	CASSPRVSGQETQYF	TGTGCCAGCAGTCCGCGGGTTAGCGGCCAAGAGACCCAGTACTTC
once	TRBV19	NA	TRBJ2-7	CASTRTGSSYEQYF	TGTGCCAGTACCCGGACCGGGAGCTCCTACGAGCAGTACTTC
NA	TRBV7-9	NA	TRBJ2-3	CASSLTSGSPDTQYF	TGTGCCAGCAGCTTGACTAGTGGTTCCCCAGATACGCAGTATTTT
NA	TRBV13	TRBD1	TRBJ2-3	CASSQQGQGADTQYF	TGTGCCAGCAGCCAACAAGGGCAGGGGGCAGATACGCAGTATTTT
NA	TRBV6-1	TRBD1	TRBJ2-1	CASSVPRRGQGVNRQFF	TGTGCCAGCAGTGTCCCCAGACGGGGACAGGGGGTAAATCGGCAGTTCTTC
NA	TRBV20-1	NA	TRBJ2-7	CSASPQGYEQYF	TGCAGTGCTAGTCCACAGGGCTACGAGCAGTACTTC
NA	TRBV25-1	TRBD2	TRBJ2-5	CASRPAGARLETQYF	TGTGCCAGCAGGCCAGCGGGGGCCCGGCTAGAGACCCAGTACTTC
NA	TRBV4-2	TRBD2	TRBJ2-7	CASSPIGGAGGAYEQYF	TGTGCCAGCAGCCCAATAGGCGGCGCGGGAGGAGCCTACGAGCAGTACTTC
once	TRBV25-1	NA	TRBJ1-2	CASSEPGIYGYTF	TGTGCCAGCAGTGAACCCGGGATCTATGGCTACACCTTC
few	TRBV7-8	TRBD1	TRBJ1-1	CASSLRVTGVAFF	TGTGCCAGCAGCTTGAGGGTTACAGGGGTGGCTTTCTTT
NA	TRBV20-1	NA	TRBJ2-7	CSASRDGTYEQYF	TGCAGTGCTAGTAGGGACGGTACCTACGAGCAGTACTTC
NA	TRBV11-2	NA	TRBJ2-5	CASSLGPRETQYF	TGTGCCAGCAGCTTAGGGCCGCGGGAGACCCAGTACTTC
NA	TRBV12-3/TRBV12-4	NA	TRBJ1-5	CASSRYSNQPQHF	TGTGCCAGCAGCAGGTATAGCAATCAGCCCCAGCATTTT
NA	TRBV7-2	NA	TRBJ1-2	CASSFPQVHGYTF	TGTGCCAGCAGCTTTCCGCAGGTTCATGGCTACACCTTC
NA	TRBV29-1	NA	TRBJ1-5	CSVVTNQPQHF	TGCAGCGTTGTGACCAATCAGCCCCAGCATTTT
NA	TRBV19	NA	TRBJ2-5	CASSSLGGETQYF	TGTGCCAGTAGTAGCCTTGGGGGAGAGACCCAGTACTTC
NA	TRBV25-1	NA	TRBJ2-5	CASSSSGGGLETQYF	TGTGCCAGCAGTTCCAGCGGTGGGGGGCTGGAGACCCAGTACTTC
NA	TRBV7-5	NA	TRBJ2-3	CARSSPGQGAADTQYF	TGTGCCAGAAGCTCACCGGGACAGGGGGCAGCAGATACGCAGTATTTT
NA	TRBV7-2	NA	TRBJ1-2	CASSFSENYGYTF	TGTGCCAGCAGCTTCTCGGAGAACTATGGCTACACCTTC
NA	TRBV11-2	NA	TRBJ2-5	CASSLDFARGKRETQYF	TGTGCCAGCAGCTTAGATTTTGCGAGGGGAAAGCGGGAGACCCAGTACTTC
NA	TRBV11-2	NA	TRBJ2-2	CASSRGGSTWFRAGELFF	TGTGCCAGCAGCCGAGGAGGTTCCACCTGGTTTCGGGCCGGGGAGCTGTTTTTT
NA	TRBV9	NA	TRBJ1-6	CASSVGNGRLHF	TGTGCCAGCAGCGTTGGAAATGGACGGCTCCACTTT
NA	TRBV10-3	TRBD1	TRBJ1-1	CAISAGQGTEAFF	TGTGCCATCAGTGCAGGACAGGGGACGGAAGCTTTCTTT
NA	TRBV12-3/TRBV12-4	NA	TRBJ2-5	CASSLGETQYF	TGTGCCAGCAGTTTAGGCGAGACCCAGTACTTC
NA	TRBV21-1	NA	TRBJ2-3	CASSKKTGPFGDTQYF	TGTGCCAGCAGCAAAAAGACAGGGCCCTTCGGGGATACGCAGTATTTT
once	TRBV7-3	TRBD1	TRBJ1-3	CASSLTTGAGNTIYF	TGTGCCAGCAGCTTAACGACAGGGGCTGGAAACACCATATATTTT